This passage covers 15 T cell receptor beta chains from one sample sequenced in a study of long-term antiretroviral therapy in people with HIV. At the survey level, the v3.0 immunoSEQ assay was run. TCRdb's table, derived via immunoSEQ multiplex PCR, lists solely in-frame clones and lacks some. In the table there are roughly 34,000 clones, roughly three quarters of which are singletons. Sequencing was performed on unsorted PBMCs, taken 1.9 years after starting antiretroviral therapy. The receptors derive from a man between 18 and 29 years old with HIV.

The CDR3, as DNA: TGTGCCAGCAGCCCAGGGGGCTTTGGCAATCAGCCCCAGCATTTT. Amino acids: CASSPGGFGNQPQHF. The V and J genes are TRBV28 and TRBJ1-5, with 8 bases aligning to TRBD1. Trimming took 6 bases from V and 2 from J; bases not matched to a gene: 6. Germline V gene lookup returns CDR1 MDHEN and CDR2 SYDVKM. The CDR3 loop spans 15 amino acids.

This chain links TRBV28 with TRBJ1-4; the D gene is possibly TRBD1 (6 bases). Germline CDR1 is MDHEN and CDR2 is SYDVKM. This CDR3 region has 15 residues. Trimming took 6 bases from V and 3 from J, leaving 14 bases between them. CDR3 bases: TGTGCCAGCAGCGTAGGGGGGGACCCTAATGAAAAACTGTTTTTT. It encodes CASSVGGDPNEKLFF.

The chain joins TRBV19 to TRBJ2-5; no clear D gene. This CDR3 contains 14 residues. V was pared by 2 bases and J by 8 bases, with 15 bases between. Germline values: CDR1 LNHDA, CDR2 SQIVND (reference sequence). CDR3 nucleotides: TGTGCCAGTAGTATATCGATGTACTGGAGTACCCAGTACTTC. Amino acid sequence: CASSISMYWSTQYF. Based on the CDR3 plus reference TRBV19 and TRBJ2-5, the full variable domain is DGGITQSPKYLFRKEGQNVTLSCEQNLNHDAMYWYRQDPGQGLRLIYYSQIVNDFQKGDIAEGYSVSREKKESFPLTVTSAQKNPTAFYLCASSISMYWSTQYFGPGTRLLVL.

This clone rates as medium-sized (0.01 to 0.1%). The chain carries TRBV5-4 and TRBJ2-4; 8 bases align to TRBD1. The CDR3 is made up of 15 amino acids. Per the germline V gene, CDR1 is SGHNT and CDR2 is YYREEE (reference sequence). The V and J ends lost 4 bases and 5 bases, in that order; junction bases with no gene match: 8. CDR3 DNA sequence: TGTGCCAGCAGCCTGGACAGGGTGACACAAAACATTCAGTACTTC. This codes for CASSLDRVTQNIQYF.

J is TRBJ2-1 and V is TRBV6-5; tentatively, D is TRBD1 (5 bases). There are 13 residues in the CDR3. Germline lookup yields CDR1 MNHEY and CDR2 SVGAGI. The V end lost 2 bases, the J end lost 14 bases, and 16 bases lay between the germline ends. The CDR3 sequence: CASSYKVIGREFF. The CDR3 DNA sequence: TGTGCCAGCAGTTACAAGGTTATAGGCAGGGAGTTCTTC.

This chain joins TRBV10-3 and TRBJ2-6; 9 bases map to TRBD1. After removal of 3 bases from V and 3 bases from J, the junction contained 6 bases not matched to a gene. CDR1 is ENHRY and CDR2 is SYGVKD in the germline V gene. The CDR3 length is 17 residues. The DNA for the CDR3 is TGTGCCATCAGTGAAGACAGGGGGTTGTTTGGGGCCAACGTCCTGACTTTC. It codes for CAISEDRGLFGANVLTF.

V usage is TRBV7-9 and J usage is TRBJ2-1; TRBD2 matches at 11 bases. Trimming removed 6 bases from V and 4 bases from J; junction bases left unmatched: 8. Germline CDR1 reads SEHNR; CDR2 reads FQNEAQ (reference sequence). The CDR3 is 16 amino acids. CDR3 amino acids: CASSHSSGGGYNEQFF. The CDR3 nucleotides read TGTGCCAGCAGTCATAGTAGCGGGGGGGGATACAATGAGCAGTTCTTC.

V usage is TRBV6-5 and J usage is TRBJ1-5; a weak D match, TRBD1 (5 bases). The CDR3 is 13 residues long. Trimming removed 4 bases from V and 7 bases from J, with 11 bases in between. Germline loops: CDR1 MNHEY, CDR2 SVGAGI. The CDR3 DNA reads TGTGCCAGCAGTTCCCAAGGACAACAGCCCCAGCATTTT. Translating gives CASSSQGQQPQHF.

V usage is TRBV19 and J usage is TRBJ1-3, with a weak D call TRBD1 (5 bases). The germline CDR1 and CDR2 sequences are LNHDA and SQIVND (reference sequence). V was shortened by 3 bases and J by 0 bases, with 9 bases between the two germline ends. The CDR3 consists of 15 residues. The CDR3 reads CASSMSRGSGNTIYF. The CDR3 DNA follows: TGTGCCAGTAGTATGTCGAGGGGCTCTGGAAACACCATATATTTT.

V is TRBV5-1 and J is TRBJ2-7; D gene unclear. In germline, CDR1 is SGHRS, CDR2 YFSETQ. The CDR3 length is 12 residues. Trimming removed 0 bases at V and 1 base at J, with 2 bases between. CDR3 protein: CASSLESYEQYV. The CDR3 DNA follows: TGCGCCAGCAGCTTGGAATCCTACGAGCAGTACGTC.

Written as DNA, the CDR3 is TGTGCCAGTACCTTAGGGGGTGGGCCGAGGCCCCAGCATTTT. This encodes CASTLGGGPRPQHF. The J gene is TRBJ1-5, the V gene TRBV19, with D perhaps TRBD1 (6 bases). Trimming took 7 bases from V and 9 from J, leaving 19 bases between them. Germline V gene lookup returns CDR1 LNHDA and CDR2 SQIVND (reference sequence). The CDR3 is 14 amino acids.

The J gene is TRBJ1-1, the V gene TRBV5-4, with 7 nucleotides matching TRBD1. CDR1 and CDR2 from the germline V gene are SGHNT and YYREEE (reference sequence). With 6 bases clipped from V and 5 bases from J, the junction kept 10 bases outside the gene matches. The CDR3 is 14 amino acids. As DNA, the CDR3 is TGTGCCAGCACCCACCCAGACAGGGAGACTGAAGCTTTCTTT. It is translated as CASTHPDRETEAFF.

This clone came up once. The V gene is TRBV18, the J gene TRBJ2-2, with 8 bases aligning to TRBD1. The junction had 13 bases not matched to a gene; V was cut back by 5 bases and J by 5 bases. Germline CDR1 is KGHSH and CDR2 is LQKENI. The CDR3 is 17 amino acids. Here the CDR3 DNA reads TGTGCCAGCTCAAACATTGGACAGGGACTCGGAACCGGGGAGCTGTTTTTT. Protein sequence: CASSNIGQGLGTGELFF.

This chain uses TRBV18 with TRBJ2-5; TRBD1 agrees at 11 bases. This CDR3 is built from 16 residues. Germline loops: CDR1 KGHSH, CDR2 LQKENI. The V and J ends lost 3 bases and 3 bases, in that order; junction bases with no gene match: 6. The CDR3 reads CASSPTGTGGEETQYF. The CDR3 nucleotides are TGTGCCAGCTCACCGACCGGGACAGGGGGTGAAGAGACCCAGTACTTC.

The chain recombines TRBV6-1 with TRBJ1-1, with D possibly matching TRBD1 (5 bases). The CDR3 consists of 14 residues. Germline CDR1 MNHNS, CDR2 SASEGT. V was pared by 5 bases and J by 7 bases, with 17 bases between. The CDR3 sequence is CASSLRTPGREAFF. Written as DNA, the CDR3 is TGTGCCAGCAGTTTAAGGACCCCGGGACGTGAAGCTTTCTTT.